This T cell receptor beta chain was recovered during a study of a mutant IDH1 vaccine in newly diagnosed glioma. The table came from immunoSEQ multiplex PCR; TCRdb's copy has only in-frame clones and leaves some out. Seen here are tens of thousands of clones, less than 85% observed once, and the top ten hold about 10%. This CDR3 region has 14 residues. V was clipped by 0 bases and J by 4 bases; unmatched bases: 1. Germline loops: CDR1 MGHRA, CDR2 YSYEKL. Described time point: week 11, during vaccination. A single vaccine dose contained 300 ug of mutant IDH1 20-mer peptide, and topical imiquimod was used with it. Details on this clone: The antigen is not known.

The material was peripheral blood mononuclear cells (PBMCs), obtained from a glioma patient whose treatment included an IDH1 peptide vaccine. The genes are TRBV4-1 and TRBJ1-2; 8 bases map to TRBD1. This sequence was found in a man aged 18 to 35 with glioma. Some clones in this sample may be carry-over from other donors' samples. The CDR3 loop reads CASSQDDRGYGYTF. CDR3 coding DNA: TGCGCCAGCAGCCAAGATGACAGGGGCTATGGCTACACCTTC.